The rows below give T cell receptor beta chains drawn from one sample of a study of shared clonotypes between healthy human individuals. Assay used: immunoSEQ multiplex PCR; TCRdb lists only in-frame clones, some missing. Of about 700,000 clones listed, roughly nine tenths were seen once; the top ten hold 24%. Sequenced input: naive CD8+ T cells sorted from blood. The receptor set was obtained from a man aged 30-40 years in good health. Both conserved end residues are part of each CDR3. The order of the fields is V gene, D gene, J gene, CDR3 protein. D genes are given only for firm matches.

V gene: TRBV27
D gene: .
J gene: TRBJ2-1
CDR3 protein: CASRLTGNEQFF

V gene: TRBV6-6
D gene: .
J gene: TRBJ1-2
CDR3 protein: CASSIQGGAYGYAF

V gene: TRBV29-1
D gene: TRBD1
J gene: TRBJ2-1
CDR3 protein: CSGGGGYYNEQFF

V gene: TRBV25-1
D gene: .
J gene: TRBJ1-3
CDR3 protein: CASSAARTKGNTIYF

V gene: TRBV6-1
D gene: .
J gene: TRBJ2-7
CDR3 protein: CASTSNGLNLYEQYF

V gene: TRBV7-9
D gene: TRBD1
J gene: TRBJ2-3
CDR3 protein: CASRWTGANTDTQYF

V gene: TRBV11-2
D gene: .
J gene: TRBJ2-7
CDR3 protein: CASRSGVYEQYF

V gene: TRBV29-1
D gene: .
J gene: TRBJ2-3
CDR3 protein: CSASGGDTDTQYF

V gene: TRBV6-5
D gene: .
J gene: TRBJ1-1
CDR3 protein: CASSYSRSWGEAFF

V gene: TRBV7-9
D gene: TRBD1
J gene: TRBJ2-5
CDR3 protein: CASSGRQGARIVQETQYF

V gene: TRBV18
D gene: .
J gene: TRBJ1-3
CDR3 protein: CASSPSVFTGNTIYF

V gene: TRBV11-3
D gene: TRBD2
J gene: TRBJ2-3
CDR3 protein: CASSLEGGGSSDTQYF

V gene: TRBV7-9
D gene: TRBD2
J gene: TRBJ2-1
CDR3 protein: CASSSPSGSSYNEQFF

V gene: TRBV7-7
D gene: .
J gene: TRBJ2-1
CDR3 protein: CASSLGVPTSSYNEQFF

V gene: TRBV27
D gene: TRBD2
J gene: TRBJ2-3
CDR3 protein: CASSLAGADTQYF

V gene: TRBV29-1
D gene: .
J gene: TRBJ2-1
CDR3 protein: CSVEDGEGGQFF

V gene: TRBV15
D gene: TRBD1
J gene: TRBJ2-1
CDR3 protein: CATRDRGSDEQFF

V gene: TRBV29-1
D gene: .
J gene: TRBJ2-1
CDR3 protein: CSVEGLDSSSYNEQFF

V gene: TRBV4-1
D gene: TRBD1
J gene: TRBJ1-5
CDR3 protein: CASSQYAGTGESAQHF

V gene: TRBV9
D gene: .
J gene: TRBJ2-3
CDR3 protein: CASSGTDPWLAALEGVSTDTQYF

V gene: TRBV9
D gene: TRBD1
J gene: TRBJ2-5
CDR3 protein: CASSGPDRGREETQYF

V gene: TRBV28
D gene: .
J gene: TRBJ2-7
CDR3 protein: CASSLTSASYEQYF

V gene: TRBV30
D gene: TRBD2
J gene: TRBJ2-1
CDR3 protein: CAWSVLSGGPWDLYNEQFF

V gene: TRBV27
D gene: TRBD1
J gene: TRBJ2-7
CDR3 protein: CASSLTGNSYEQYF

V gene: TRBV19
D gene: .
J gene: TRBJ2-7
CDR3 protein: CASSISPAYEQYF

V gene: TRBV7-9
D gene: TRBD2
J gene: TRBJ2-1
CDR3 protein: CASSSPLAGEGNEQFF

V gene: TRBV13
D gene: TRBD2
J gene: TRBJ2-2
CDR3 protein: CASSPWGGSDGELFF

V gene: TRBV29-1
D gene: .
J gene: TRBJ1-4
CDR3 protein: CSVEGAGDNEKLFF

V gene: TRBV4-2
D gene: .
J gene: TRBJ2-1
CDR3 protein: CASSQESGDNEQFF

V gene: TRBV19
D gene: TRBD2
J gene: TRBJ2-1
CDR3 protein: CASSPWGSGRALGNEQFF

V gene: TRBV5-1
D gene: .
J gene: TRBJ1-4
CDR3 protein: CASSLAGTQQGKLFF

V gene: TRBV4-3
D gene: .
J gene: TRBJ2-1
CDR3 protein: CASSQDLGGGSYNEQFF

V gene: TRBV4-3
D gene: .
J gene: TRBJ1-5
CDR3 protein: CASSQENRSNQPQHF

V gene: TRBV4-1
D gene: TRBD2
J gene: TRBJ2-7
CDR3 protein: CASSQAVAGAYEQYF